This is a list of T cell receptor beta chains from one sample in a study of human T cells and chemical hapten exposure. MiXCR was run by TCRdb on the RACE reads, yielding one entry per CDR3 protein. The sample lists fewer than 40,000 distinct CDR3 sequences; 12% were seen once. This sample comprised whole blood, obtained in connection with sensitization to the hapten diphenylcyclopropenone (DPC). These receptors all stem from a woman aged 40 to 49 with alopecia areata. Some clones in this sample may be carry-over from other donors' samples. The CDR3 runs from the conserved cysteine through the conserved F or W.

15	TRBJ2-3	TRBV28	CASSILAGDTDTQYF
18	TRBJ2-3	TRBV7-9	CASSNGLAGGSRTDTQYF
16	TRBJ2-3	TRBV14	CASSQTTGSPTDTQYF
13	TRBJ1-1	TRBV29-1	CSVRGNPSTEAFF
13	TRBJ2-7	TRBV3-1	CASSPPKWGEQYF
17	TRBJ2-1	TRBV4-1	CASSPGGSSGTYNEQFF
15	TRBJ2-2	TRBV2	CASSAQGVNTGELFF
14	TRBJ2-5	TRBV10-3	CAISESPVEETQYF
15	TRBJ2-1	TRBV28	CASSLLDREGNEQFF
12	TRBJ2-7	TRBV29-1	CSVDGPQGEQYF
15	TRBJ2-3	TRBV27	CASSYQRGAPDTQYF
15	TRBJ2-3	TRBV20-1	CSGVHSSGRTDTQYF
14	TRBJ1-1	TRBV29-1	CSAELGSVSTEAFF
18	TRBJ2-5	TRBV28	CASSLYDDYPVGEETQYF
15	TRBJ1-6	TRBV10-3	CAISPQGADNSPLHF
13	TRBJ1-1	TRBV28	CASSLPVPLEAFF
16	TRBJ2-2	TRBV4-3	CASSQASGAGRGELFF
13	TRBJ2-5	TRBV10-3	CAIRAGKRETQYF
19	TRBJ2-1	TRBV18	CASSFTEAILFEAYNEQFF
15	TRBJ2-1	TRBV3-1	CASSQAGAAYNEQFF
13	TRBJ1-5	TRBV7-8	CASSLDRDQPQHF
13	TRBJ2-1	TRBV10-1	CASRLAHNGEQFF
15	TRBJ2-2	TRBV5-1	CASSPMAGSPGELFF
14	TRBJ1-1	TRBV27	CASRTGVGGTEAFF
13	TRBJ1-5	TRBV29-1	CSVGTGGDQPQHF
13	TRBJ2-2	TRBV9	CASSFDFTGELFF
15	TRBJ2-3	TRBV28	CASSSPQGTTDTQYF
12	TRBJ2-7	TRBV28	CASSLYSYEQYF
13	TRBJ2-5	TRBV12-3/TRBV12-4	CASSPGGRETQYF
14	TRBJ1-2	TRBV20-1	CSANRDSNNYGYTF
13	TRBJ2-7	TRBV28	CTSLGASPYEQYF
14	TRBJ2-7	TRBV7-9	CASSLEGSSYEQYF
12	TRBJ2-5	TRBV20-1	CSAREWGETQYF
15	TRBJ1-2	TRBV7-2	CASSLGHGGTAGYTF
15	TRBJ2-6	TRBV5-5	CASSGISSGANVLTF
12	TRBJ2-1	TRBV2	CASTRDSNEQFF
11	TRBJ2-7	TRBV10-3	CAISPNYEQYF
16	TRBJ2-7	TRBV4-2	CASSQEGWRRPYEQYF
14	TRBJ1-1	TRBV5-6	CASSPRPDNTEAFF
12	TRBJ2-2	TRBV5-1	CASSLEGARPFF
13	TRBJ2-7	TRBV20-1	CSARQHAGFEQYF
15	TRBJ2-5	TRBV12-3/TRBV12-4	CASSQQPRGLETQYF
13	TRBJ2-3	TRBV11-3	CASSSRLADTQYF
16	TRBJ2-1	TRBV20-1	CSAFGLVTSLYNEQFF
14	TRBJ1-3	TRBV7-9	CASSISGSGNTIYF